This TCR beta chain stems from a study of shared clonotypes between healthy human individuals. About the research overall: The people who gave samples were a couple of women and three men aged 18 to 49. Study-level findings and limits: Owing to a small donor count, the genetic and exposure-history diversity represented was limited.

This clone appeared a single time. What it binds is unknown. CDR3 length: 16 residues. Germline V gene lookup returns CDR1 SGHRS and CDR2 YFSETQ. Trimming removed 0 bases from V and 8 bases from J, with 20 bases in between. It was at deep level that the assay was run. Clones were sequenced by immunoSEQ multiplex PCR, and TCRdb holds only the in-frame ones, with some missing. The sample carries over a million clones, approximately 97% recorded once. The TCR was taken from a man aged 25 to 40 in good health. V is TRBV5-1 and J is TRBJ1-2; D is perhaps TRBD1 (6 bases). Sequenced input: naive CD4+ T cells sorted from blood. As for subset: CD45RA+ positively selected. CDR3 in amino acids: CASSLGSRTASSGYTF. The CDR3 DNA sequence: TGCGCCAGCAGCTTGGGATCTCGGACAGCGAGTAGCGGCTACACCTTC.